These T cell receptor beta chains were read from a single sample in a study of cytomegalovirus exposure and HLA in healthy donors. TCRdb's copy holds only in-frame clones and misses some; the assay was immunoSEQ multiplex PCR. This sample carries 150,000 to 200,000 clones, approximately 80% of them seen once, and the ten largest clones take about 6.8%. Sequenced material: PBMCs. The origin of the receptors is a man aged 50 or older in good health and CMV-seropositive. The CDR3 runs from the conserved cysteine through the conserved F or W. D genes are given only for firm matches. Expanded clones are given a class, and other clones once, few, many or no size at all.

v_call	j_call	d_call	clone_size	cdr3_nt	cdr3_aa
TRBV27	TRBJ1-2	NA	NA	TGTGCCACCCGGGGGGAGGCGGACTATGGCTACACCTTC	CATRGEADYGYTF
TRBV9	TRBJ1-1	NA	NA	TGTGCCAGCAGCAATCAGAACACTGAAGCTTTCTTT	CASSNQNTEAFF
TRBV19	TRBJ1-5	NA	NA	TGTGCCAGTAGTATAGGTACTCGCGGGGCCGGTCAGCCCCAGCATTTT	CASSIGTRGAGQPQHF
TRBV9	TRBJ1-3	NA	NA	TGTGCCAGCAGCTTCCTGGAGGGAGTCGGAAACACCATATATTTT	CASSFLEGVGNTIYF
TRBV5-5	TRBJ2-5	TRBD1	NA	TGTGCCAGCAGCCCAGCAGGACAGGGGGGAGAGACCCAGTACTTC	CASSPAGQGGETQYF
TRBV6-6	TRBJ2-3	NA	NA	TGTGCCAGCATCCCGACAGATACAGATACGCAGTATTTT	CASIPTDTDTQYF
TRBV29-1	TRBJ2-5	TRBD2	NA	TGCAGCGTTGACGGTAGCGGGAGCTTGAAGGAGACCCAGTACTTC	CSVDGSGSLKETQYF
TRBV16	TRBJ1-1	NA	NA	TGTGCCAGCAGCCTGATGGTACAGAGCACTGAAGCTTTCTTT	CASSLMVQSTEAFF
TRBV5-4	TRBJ2-5	NA	NA	TGTGCCAGCAGCTTGGGTCTTCGGGCGGGGCGATCTTTTCGAGAGACCCAGTACTTC	CASSLGLRAGRSFRETQYF
TRBV4-1	TRBJ1-1	NA	few	TGCGCCAGCAGCCTCACCCGGACAGCTTACACTGAAGCTTTCTTT	CASSLTRTAYTEAFF
TRBV6-6	TRBJ1-5	NA	few	TGTGCCAGCAGTTACGAGGGGGTTCAGCCCCAGCATTTT	CASSYEGVQPQHF
TRBV6-5	TRBJ1-4	NA	NA	TGTGCCAGCAGCCGAGCTAATGAAAAACTGTTTTTT	CASSRANEKLFF
TRBV25-1	TRBJ2-2	NA	NA	TGTGCCACCGAGACGCTGGGGAACAGCGGAAGGTTGGTGTTTTTT	CATETLGNSGRLVFF
TRBV29-1	TRBJ2-3	TRBD2	NA	TGCAGCTTAAATCTAGCGGGGGGGGTCACAGATACGCAGTATTTT	CSLNLAGGVTDTQYF
TRBV6-5	TRBJ1-5	NA	NA	TGTGCCAGCGGTCAGGGTGGGCAGCCCCAGCATTTT	CASGQGGQPQHF
TRBV5-1	TRBJ1-1	NA	NA	TGCGCCAGCAGCTTTCGGGGGGTTGAAGCTTTCTTT	CASSFRGVEAFF
TRBV25-1	TRBJ1-1	NA	NA	TGTGCCAGCAGTCCTTTCTCCCAGACTGAAGCTTTCTTT	CASSPFSQTEAFF
TRBV16	TRBJ1-5	NA	NA	TGTGCCAGCAGCCAATCCCCCCTTGGCAATCAGCCCCAGCATTTT	CASSQSPLGNQPQHF
TRBV6-5	TRBJ1-1	NA	NA	TGTGCCAGCAGTTACCTTGGCCGAAACACTGAAGCTTTCTTT	CASSYLGRNTEAFF
TRBV19	TRBJ2-7	TRBD1	NA	TGTGCCAGTGGCCCCTCCTCGACAGGGTTTTACTTC	CASGPSSTGFYF
TRBV2	TRBJ1-4	NA	NA	TGTGCCAGCAGTACCCGGGGGTTCTCTAATGAAAAACTGTTTTTT	CASSTRGFSNEKLFF
TRBV9	TRBJ2-3	NA	NA	TGTGCCAGCAGCGGAGAGGCGGGACCCACAGATACGCAGTATTTT	CASSGEAGPTDTQYF
TRBV5-1	TRBJ2-5	NA	NA	TGCGCCAGCAGCCAAGCAGGGGCCTGGAGGGAGACCCAGTACTTC	CASSQAGAWRETQYF
TRBV9	TRBJ2-2	TRBD2	NA	TGTGCCAGCAGTTTGCCCCGCGAGGGAGCGGGAGATCCCGCGAACACCGGGGAGCTGTTTTTT	CASSLPREGAGDPANTGELFF
TRBV7-7	TRBJ2-5	TRBD2	NA	TGTGCCAGCAGCTTAAAAGGACTAGGGGAGACCCAGTACTTC	CASSLKGLGETQYF
TRBV18	TRBJ2-7	TRBD2	few	TGTGCCAGCTCACCAAAACGACTAGCGGTCTCCTACGAGCAGTACTTC	CASSPKRLAVSYEQYF